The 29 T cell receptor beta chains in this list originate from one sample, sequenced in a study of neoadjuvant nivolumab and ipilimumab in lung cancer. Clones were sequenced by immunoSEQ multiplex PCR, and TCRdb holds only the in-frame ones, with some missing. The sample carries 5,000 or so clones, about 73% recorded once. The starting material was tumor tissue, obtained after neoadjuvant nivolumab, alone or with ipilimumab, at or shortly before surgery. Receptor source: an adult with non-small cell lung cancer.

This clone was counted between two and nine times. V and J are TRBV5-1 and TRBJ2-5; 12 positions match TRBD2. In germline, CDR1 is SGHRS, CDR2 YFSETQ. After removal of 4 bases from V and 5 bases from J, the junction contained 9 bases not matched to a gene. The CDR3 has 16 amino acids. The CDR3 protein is CASSRGLAGRKETQYF. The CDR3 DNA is TGCGCCAGCAGCCGTGGACTAGCGGGGAGGAAGGAGACCCAGTACTTC.

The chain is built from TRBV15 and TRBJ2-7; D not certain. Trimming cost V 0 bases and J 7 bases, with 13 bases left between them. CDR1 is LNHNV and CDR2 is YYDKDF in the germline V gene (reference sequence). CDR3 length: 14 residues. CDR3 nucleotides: TGTGCCACCAGCAGAGATCGTCGGGTCAAGGAGCAGTACTTC. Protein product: CATSRDRRVKEQYF.

CDR3 loop: CASSPRTSGAIQETQYF. The CDR3 bases are TGTGCCAGCTCACCGCGGACTAGCGGGGCGATCCAAGAGACCCAGTACTTC. This chain joins TRBV18 and TRBJ2-5, with 12 bases aligning to TRBD2. The CDR3 consists of 17 residues. Germline V gene lookup returns CDR1 KGHSH and CDR2 LQKENI. V shed 3 bases and J 1 base; nucleotides not matched to a gene: 6.

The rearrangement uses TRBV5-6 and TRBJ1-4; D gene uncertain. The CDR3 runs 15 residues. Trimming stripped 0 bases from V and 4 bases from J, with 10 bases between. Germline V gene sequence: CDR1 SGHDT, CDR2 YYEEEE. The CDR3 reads CASSLAGGFNEKLFF. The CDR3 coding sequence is TGTGCCAGCAGCTTGGCGGGCGGATTTAATGAAAAACTGTTTTTT. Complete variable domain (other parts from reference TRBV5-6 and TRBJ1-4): DAGVTQSPTHLIKTRGQQVTLRCSPKSGHDTVSWYQQALGQGPQFIFQYYEEEERQRGNFPDRFSGHQFPNYSSELNVNALLLGDSALYLCASSLAGGFNEKLFFGSGTQLSVL.

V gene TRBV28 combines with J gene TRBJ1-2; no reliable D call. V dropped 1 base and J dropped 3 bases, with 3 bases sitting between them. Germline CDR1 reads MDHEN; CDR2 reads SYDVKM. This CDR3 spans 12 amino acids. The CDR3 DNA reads TGTGCCAGCAGTTTATACGACTATGGCTACACCTTC. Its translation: CASSLYDYGYTF.

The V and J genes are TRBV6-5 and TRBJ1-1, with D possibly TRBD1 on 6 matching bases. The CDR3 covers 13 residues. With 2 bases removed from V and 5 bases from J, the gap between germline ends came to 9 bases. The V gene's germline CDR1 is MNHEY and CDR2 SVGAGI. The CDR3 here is CASSYDRRTEAFF. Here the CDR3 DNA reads TGTGCCAGCAGTTACGACAGGAGAACTGAAGCTTTCTTT.

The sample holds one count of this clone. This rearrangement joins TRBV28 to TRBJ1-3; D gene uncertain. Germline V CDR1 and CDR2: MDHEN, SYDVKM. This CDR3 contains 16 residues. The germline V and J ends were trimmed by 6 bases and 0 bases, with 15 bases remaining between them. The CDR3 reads CASSRRMVYSGNTIYF. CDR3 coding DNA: TGTGCCAGCAGCCGGAGGATGGTTTACTCTGGAAACACCATATATTTT.

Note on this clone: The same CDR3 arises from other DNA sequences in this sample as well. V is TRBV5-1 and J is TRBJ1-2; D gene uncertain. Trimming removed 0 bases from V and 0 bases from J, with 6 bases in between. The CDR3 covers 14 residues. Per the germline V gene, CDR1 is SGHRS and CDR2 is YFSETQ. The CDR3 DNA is TGCGCCAGCAGCTTGGAAAGCCCTAACTATGGCTACACCTTC. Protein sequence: CASSLESPNYGYTF.

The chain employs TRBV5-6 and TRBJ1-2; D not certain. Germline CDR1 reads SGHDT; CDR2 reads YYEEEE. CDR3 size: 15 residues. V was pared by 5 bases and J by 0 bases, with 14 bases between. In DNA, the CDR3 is TGTGCCAGCAGTCCAAGCTGGGCAGCTAACTATGGCTACACCTTC. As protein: CASSPSWAANYGYTF.

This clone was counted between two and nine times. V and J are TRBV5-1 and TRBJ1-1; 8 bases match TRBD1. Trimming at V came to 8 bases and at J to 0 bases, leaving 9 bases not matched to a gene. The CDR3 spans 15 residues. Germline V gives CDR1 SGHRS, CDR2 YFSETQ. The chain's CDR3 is CASMTGVLLNTEAFF. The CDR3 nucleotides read TGCGCCAGTATGACAGGGGTACTGCTGAACACTGAAGCTTTCTTT.

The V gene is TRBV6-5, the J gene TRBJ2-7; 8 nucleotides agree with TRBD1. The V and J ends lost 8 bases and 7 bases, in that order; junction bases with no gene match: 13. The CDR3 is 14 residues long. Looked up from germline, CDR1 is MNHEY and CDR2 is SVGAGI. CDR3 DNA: TGTGCCAGCGGTAGAGGGCAGGGGGCAAGAGAGCAGTACTTC. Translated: CASGRGQGAREQYF.

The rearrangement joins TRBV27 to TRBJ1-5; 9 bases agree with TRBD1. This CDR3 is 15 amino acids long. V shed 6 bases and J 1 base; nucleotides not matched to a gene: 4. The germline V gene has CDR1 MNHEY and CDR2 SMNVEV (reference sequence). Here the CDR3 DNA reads TGTGCCAGCAGAAGGGGGACAGGGAGCAATCAGCCCCAGCATTTT. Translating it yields CASRRGTGSNQPQHF.

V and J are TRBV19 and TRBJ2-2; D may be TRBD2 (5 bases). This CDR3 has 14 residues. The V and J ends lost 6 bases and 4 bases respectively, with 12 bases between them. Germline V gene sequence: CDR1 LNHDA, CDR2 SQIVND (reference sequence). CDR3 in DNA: TGTGCCAGTAGGGGCCCGGCGGGCACCGGGGAGCTGTTTTTT. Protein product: CASRGPAGTGELFF.

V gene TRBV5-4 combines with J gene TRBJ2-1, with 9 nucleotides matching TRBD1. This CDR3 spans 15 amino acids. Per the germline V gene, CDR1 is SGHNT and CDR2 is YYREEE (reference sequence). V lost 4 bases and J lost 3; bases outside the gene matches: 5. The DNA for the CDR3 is TGTGCCAGCAGCCTGCGACAGGGGGGCTACAATGAGCAGTTCTTC. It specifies CASSLRQGGYNEQFF.

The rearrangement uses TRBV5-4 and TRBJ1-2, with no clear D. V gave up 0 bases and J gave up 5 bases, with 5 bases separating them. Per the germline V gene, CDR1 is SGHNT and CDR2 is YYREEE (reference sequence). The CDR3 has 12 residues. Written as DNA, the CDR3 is TGTGCCAGCAGCTTGGAAGGGTATGGCTACACCTTC. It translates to CASSLEGYGYTF.

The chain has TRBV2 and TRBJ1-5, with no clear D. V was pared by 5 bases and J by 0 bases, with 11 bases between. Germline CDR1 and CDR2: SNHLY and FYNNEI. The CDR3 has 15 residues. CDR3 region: CASSTDGLSNQPQHF. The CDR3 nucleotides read TGTGCCAGCAGTACGGACGGACTTAGCAATCAGCCCCAGCATTTT.

The CDR3 sequence is CASSPGGRAGAKEGYTF. Written as DNA, the CDR3 is TGTGCCAGCAGCCCCGGGGGTAGAGCCGGCGCGAAAGAGGGCTACACCTTC. The chain couples TRBV9 to TRBJ1-2, with D perhaps matching TRBD1 (5 bases). CDR1 is SGDLS, CDR2 YYNGEE, per germline. CDR3 length equals 17 residues. Trimming stripped 4 bases from V and 8 bases from J, with 27 bases between.

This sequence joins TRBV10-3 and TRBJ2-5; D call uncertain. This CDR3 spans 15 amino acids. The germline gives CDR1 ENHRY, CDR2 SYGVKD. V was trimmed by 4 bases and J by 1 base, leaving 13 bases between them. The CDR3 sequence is CAISGRSSSQETQYF. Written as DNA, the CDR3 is TGTGCCATCAGTGGACGATCTAGTAGCCAAGAGACCCAGTACTTC.

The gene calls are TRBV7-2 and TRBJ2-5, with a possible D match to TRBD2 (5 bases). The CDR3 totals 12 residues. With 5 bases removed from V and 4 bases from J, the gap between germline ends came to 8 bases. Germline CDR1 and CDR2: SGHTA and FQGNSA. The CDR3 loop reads CASSPRVETQYF. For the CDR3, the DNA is TGTGCCAGCAGCCCGAGGGTAGAGACCCAGTACTTC.

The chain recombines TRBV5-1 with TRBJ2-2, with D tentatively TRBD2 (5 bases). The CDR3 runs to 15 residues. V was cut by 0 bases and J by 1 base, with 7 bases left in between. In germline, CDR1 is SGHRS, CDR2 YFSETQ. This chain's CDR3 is CASSLAGENTGELFF. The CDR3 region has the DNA TGCGCCAGCAGCTTGGCCGGGGAGAACACCGGGGAGCTGTTTTTT.

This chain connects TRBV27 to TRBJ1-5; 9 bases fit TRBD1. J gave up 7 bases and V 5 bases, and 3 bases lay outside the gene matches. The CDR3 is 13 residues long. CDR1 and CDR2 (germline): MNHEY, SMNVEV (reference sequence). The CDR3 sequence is CASSQGQGQPQHF. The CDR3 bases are TGTGCCAGCAGTCAGGGACAGGGACAGCCCCAGCATTTT.

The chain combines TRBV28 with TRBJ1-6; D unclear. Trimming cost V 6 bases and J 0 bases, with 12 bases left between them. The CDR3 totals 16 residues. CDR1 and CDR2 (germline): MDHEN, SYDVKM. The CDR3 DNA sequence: TGTGCCAGCAGAGTACTTACACGCTCCTATAATTCACCCCTCCACTTT. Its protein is CASRVLTRSYNSPLHF.

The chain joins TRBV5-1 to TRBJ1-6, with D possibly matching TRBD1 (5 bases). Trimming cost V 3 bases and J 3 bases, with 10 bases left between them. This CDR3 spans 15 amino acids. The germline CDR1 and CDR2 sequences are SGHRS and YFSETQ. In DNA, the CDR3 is TGCGCCAGCAGCTCAGGGTCTGTCTATAATTCACCCCTCCACTTT. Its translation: CASSSGSVYNSPLHF.

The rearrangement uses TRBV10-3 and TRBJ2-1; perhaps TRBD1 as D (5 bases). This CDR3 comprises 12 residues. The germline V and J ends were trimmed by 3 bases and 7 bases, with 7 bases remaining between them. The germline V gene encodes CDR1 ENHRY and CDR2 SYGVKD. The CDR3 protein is CAISDRVNEQFF. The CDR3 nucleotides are TGTGCCATCAGTGACAGGGTGAATGAGCAGTTCTTC.

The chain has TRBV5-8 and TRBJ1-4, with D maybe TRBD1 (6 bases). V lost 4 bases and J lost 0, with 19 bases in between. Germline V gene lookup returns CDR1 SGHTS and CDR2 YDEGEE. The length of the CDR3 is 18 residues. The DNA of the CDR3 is TGTGCCAGCAGCGGGTACAGGGCTCCCACAGCAACTAATGAAAAACTGTTTTTT. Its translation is CASSGYRAPTATNEKLFF.

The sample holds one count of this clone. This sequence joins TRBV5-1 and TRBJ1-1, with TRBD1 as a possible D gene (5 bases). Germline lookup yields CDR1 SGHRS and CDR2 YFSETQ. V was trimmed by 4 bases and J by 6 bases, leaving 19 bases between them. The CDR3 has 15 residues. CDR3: CASSPEEGWGPEAFF. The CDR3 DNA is TGCGCCAGCAGCCCGGAGGAGGGTTGGGGACCTGAAGCTTTCTTT.

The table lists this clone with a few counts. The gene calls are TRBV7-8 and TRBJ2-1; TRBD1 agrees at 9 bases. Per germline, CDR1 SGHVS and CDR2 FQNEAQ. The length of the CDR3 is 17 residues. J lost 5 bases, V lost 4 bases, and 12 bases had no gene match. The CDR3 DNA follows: TGTGCCAGCAGCTCCCCGACCGGGACAGGGATAAACAATGAGCAGTTCTTC. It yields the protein CASSSPTGTGINNEQFF.

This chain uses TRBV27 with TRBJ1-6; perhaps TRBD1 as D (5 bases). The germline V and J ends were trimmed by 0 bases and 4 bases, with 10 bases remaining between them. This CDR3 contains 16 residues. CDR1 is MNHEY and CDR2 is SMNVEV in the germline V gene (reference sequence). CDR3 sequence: CASSLSGAAYNSPLHF. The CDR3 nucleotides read TGTGCCAGCAGTTTATCCGGGGCGGCTTATAATTCACCCCTCCACTTT.

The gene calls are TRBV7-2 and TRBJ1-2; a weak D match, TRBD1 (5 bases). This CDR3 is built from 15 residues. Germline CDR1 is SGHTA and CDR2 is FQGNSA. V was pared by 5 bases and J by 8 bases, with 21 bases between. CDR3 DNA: TGTGCCAGCAGCCCATCACTGGGACCGACGCAGGGCTACACCTTC. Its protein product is CASSPSLGPTQGYTF.